The T cell receptor (beta chain) under discussion was sequenced for a study of T cell responses to AZD1222 COVID-19 vaccine. Germline CDR1 and CDR2: SGHRS and YFSETQ. Deletions cut 6 bases from V and 6 bases from J, with 18 bases between. The CDR3 is 15 residues long. The table came from immunoSEQ multiplex PCR; TCRdb's copy has only in-frame clones and leaves some out. The sample has around 130,000 clones, roughly 93% seen once. In regard to this clone: What it recognizes is unknown.

Regarding the study as a whole: White British donors predominated, females outnumbered males, and clonal diversity was possibly underestimated. A rise in Spike-specific TCR breadth and depth followed two AZD1222 doses. Vaccine-associated CD4 TCRs spanned spike, dominant at 160-218 and 743-854.

V usage is TRBV5-1 and J usage is TRBJ2-2; no firm D call. This TCR was sampled from an adult in good health. The starting material was peripheral blood, obtained on day 0 of AZD1222 vaccination. Here the CDR3 reads CASTQMALGSGELFF. The DNA for the CDR3 is TGCGCCAGCACCCAAATGGCGCTAGGGTCCGGGGAGCTGTTTTTT.